Sequencing of this TCR beta chain was carried out in a study of identical twins (dated by TCRdb to 2016 to 2017). For the wider study: TCR alpha and beta repertoires from monozygotic twins, unrelated adults of various ages and cord blood were deep-sequenced to test whether fetal clonotypes persist. Replicate twin experiments were performed at different times using different library preparation protocols to rule out contamination. Here is what the overall study found, with its caveats: Recombination models systematically underestimated out-of-frame TCR alpha sharing in monozygotic twins but agreed with sharing between unrelated individuals. Conclusions relied on cross-sectional statistical analysis, since the same donors could not be followed over many years. Out-of-frame TCR alpha sequences shared between twins showed an excess of low generation-probability sequences compared with coincidental sharing between unrelated individuals. Fewer insertions were carried by abundant cord blood beta clonotypes; a weaker similar trend was observed in young adult naive repertoires, while no such trend was observed in memory repertoires. In beta out-of-frame sequences, excess twin sharing was weaker, because having fewer shared sequences lowered the signal-to-noise ratio. Zero-insertion analyses could be partly confounded by invariant T cells such as MAIT and iNKT, though diverse VJ usage argued against such confounding for most clonotypes.

Of note for this clonotype: Its antigen is currently not known. No qualities accompany the bases; no much larger clone lies one base away.

V is reduced by 4 bases and J by 6 bases, leaving a spacing of 16 bases between them. The CDR1 and CDR2 encoded by the germline V gene (reference sequence) are DFQATT and SNEGSKA. The CDR3 contains 13 residues, cysteine and phenylalanine counted. Just CDR3 DNA is preserved here, 39 bases in frame from base 1. Every donor in the study was a healthy Caucasian. Miltenyi CD45RO+ enrichment and human naive T-cell isolation kits were used to isolate memory (CD45RO+) and naive T cells from PBMC. Preparation of the library involved 5' RACE. Instrument on record: Illumina HiSeq 2000. A universal primer binding site was introduced by template switching, and a unique molecular identifier was present in the final cDNA, enabling accurate counting of TCR cDNA molecules. Specific primers in the conserved constant-segment region were used to synthesize first-strand cDNA for the TCR alpha and beta chains. Each cDNA library was double barcoded, with a SMART-Mk sample barcode plus Illumina barcodes, to control for contamination. TruSeq adapter sequences along with Illumina sample barcodes were introduced in two successive PCR steps. The Illumina HiSeq platform was used with custom primers to sequence TCR alpha and beta cDNA libraries. On the authors' methods: Unique molecular identifiers were extracted from raw reads with MiGEC, and CDR3 positions were determined with MiXCR. For each individual, recombination models were inferred using an EM algorithm with the repgenHMM and IGoR tools. The tcR package in R was used for shared clonotype analysis, with sharing normalized by the product of cloneset sizes. Out-of-frame nonproductive sequences were analyzed to study raw recombination free of thymic and clonal selection effects. Using fastp at Q25 and MiXCR, TCRdb reprocessed the public reads and kept productive beta chains. Every CDR3 protein is listed once, alongside the most common genes and DNA of its rows. These V and J calls derive from TCRdb rather than the authors' analysis. This sample is represented by about 250,000 distinct CDR3 sequences; 11% to 15% of them were singletons. The leading ten clones occupy 8.8% of the sample.

This TCR came from a woman aged 18-29 years in good health. Sequencing was performed on memory (CD45RO+) T cells sorted from blood. The cell subset or site label for this specimen denotes: CD45RO+ enriched T cells. The chain links TRBV20-1 with TRBJ2-7; no D gene is confidently identified. The CDR3 amino acid sequence is: CSAIHGPLSEQYF. The DNA reads as follows: TGCAGTGCTATTCACGGACCTCTAAGCGAGCAGTACTTC.